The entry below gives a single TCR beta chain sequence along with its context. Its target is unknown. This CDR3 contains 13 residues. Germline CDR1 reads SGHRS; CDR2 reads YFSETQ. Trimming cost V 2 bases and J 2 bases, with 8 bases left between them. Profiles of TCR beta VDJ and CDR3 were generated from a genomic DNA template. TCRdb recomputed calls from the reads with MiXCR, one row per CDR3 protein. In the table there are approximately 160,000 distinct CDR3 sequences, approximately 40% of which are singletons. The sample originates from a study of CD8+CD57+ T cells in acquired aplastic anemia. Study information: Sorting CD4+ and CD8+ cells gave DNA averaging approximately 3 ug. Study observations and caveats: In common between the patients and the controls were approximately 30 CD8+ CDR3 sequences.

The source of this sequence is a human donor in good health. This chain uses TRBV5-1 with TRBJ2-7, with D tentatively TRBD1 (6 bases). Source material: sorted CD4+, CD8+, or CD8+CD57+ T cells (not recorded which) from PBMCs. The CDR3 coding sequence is TGCGCCAGCAGCTTTGACAGGACCTACGAGCAGTACTTC. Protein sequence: CASSFDRTYEQYF.